This TCR beta chain appears in the sequencing data of a study of CD4 T cells in relation to SARS-CoV-2 and coronaviruses. Study summary: Negative control cultures got HIV-1 Nef peptides or no peptide. Study-level findings and limits: In roughly 61% of donors, memory CD4+ clonotypes crossrecognized SARS-CoV-2 and at least one common cold coronavirus spike.

Germline CDR1 MNHEY, CDR2 SVGAGI. The V end was cut by 5 bases, the J end by 0 bases, with 13 bases between. This CDR3 comprises 15 residues. The method was immunoSEQ multiplex PCR; TCRdb's version includes in-frame clones alone and lacks a portion of them. Of about 15,000 clones in the sample, approximately 81% are singletons; the top ten hold 11%. Before the COVID-19 pandemic, during about 2011-2019, CD4+ T cells were taken from unexposed donors. After around nine days of culture, CD4+ T cells were isolated. On days 3 and 7, cultures got half fresh IL-2 medium. This clone was counted once. Its antigen is undetermined.

V usage is TRBV6-5 and J usage is TRBJ1-1; D is ambiguous. The sequence was collected from a human donor in good health. Sequenced material: CD4+ T cells from PBMCs, cultured in vitro. CDR3 coding DNA: TGTGCCAGCAGTACTCATCCTAGCATGAACACTGAAGCTTTCTTT. It encodes CASSTHPSMNTEAFF.